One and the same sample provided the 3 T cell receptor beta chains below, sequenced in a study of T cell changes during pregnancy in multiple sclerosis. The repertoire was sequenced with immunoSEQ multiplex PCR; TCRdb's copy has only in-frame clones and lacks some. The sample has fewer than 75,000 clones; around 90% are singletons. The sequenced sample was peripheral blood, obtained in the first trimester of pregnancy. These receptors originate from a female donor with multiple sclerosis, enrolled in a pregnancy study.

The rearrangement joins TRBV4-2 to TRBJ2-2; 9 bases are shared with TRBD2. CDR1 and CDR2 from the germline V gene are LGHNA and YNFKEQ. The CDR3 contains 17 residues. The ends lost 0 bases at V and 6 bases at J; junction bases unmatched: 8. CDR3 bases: TGTGCCAGCAGCCAAGATAGGGGCGGGGGGGCCTCCGGGGAGCTGTTTTTT. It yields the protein CASSQDRGGGASGELFF.

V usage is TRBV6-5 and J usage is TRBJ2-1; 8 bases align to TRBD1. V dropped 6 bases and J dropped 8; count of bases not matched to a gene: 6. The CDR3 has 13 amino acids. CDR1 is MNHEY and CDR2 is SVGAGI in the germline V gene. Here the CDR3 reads CASSSGQEYEQFF. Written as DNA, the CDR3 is TGTGCCAGCAGCTCGGGACAGGAGTATGAGCAGTTCTTC.

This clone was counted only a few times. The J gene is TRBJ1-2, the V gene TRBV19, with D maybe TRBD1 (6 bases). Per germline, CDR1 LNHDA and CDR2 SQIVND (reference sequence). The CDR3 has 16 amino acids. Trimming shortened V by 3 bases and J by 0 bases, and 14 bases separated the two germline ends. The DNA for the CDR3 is TGTGCCAGTAGTATCTTCCCGGGACAAGCTAACTATGGCTACACCTTC. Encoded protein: CASSIFPGQANYGYTF.